What follows describes a single T cell receptor beta chain. This record belongs to a study of blood T cell repertoires in COVID-19. Sequencing was performed with immunoSEQ multiplex PCR; in TCRdb, only in-frame clones are kept and a portion is missing. The profile covers around 500,000 clones, with roughly 90% appearing a single time and around 1.9% taken by the ten largest. CDR3 size: 14 residues. V shed 2 bases and J shed 0 bases, with 9 bases lying between them. Germline CDR1 SGHRS, CDR2 YFSETQ. The sequencing input was PBMCs or T cells enriched from blood (not recorded which). This receptor was taken from a woman aged 35 to 49 who had recovered from COVID-19. The chain links TRBV5-1 to TRBJ2-7, with D unclear. The CDR3 DNA reads TGCGCCAGCAGCTTTACAGTTAGCTCCTACGAGCAGTACTTC. It encodes CASSFTVSSYEQYF. Drawing the rest from reference TRBV5-1 and TRBJ2-7, the complete variable domain is KAGVTQTPRYLIKTRGQQVTLSCSPISGHRSVSWYQQTPGQGLQFLFEYFSETQRNKGNFPGRFSGRQFSNSRSEMNVSTLELGDSALYLCASSFTVSSYEQYFGPGTRLTVT.